This T cell receptor (beta chain) was profiled in a study of blood T cell repertoires in COVID-19. Study-level background: Specimens from acute and convalescent COVID-19 originated in the United States, Italy and Spain. From T cells, B-cell-depleted T cells, or PBMCs came the material, which was cDNA or gDNA.

The CDR3 is made up of 14 amino acids. V lost 5 bases and J lost 5; bases outside the gene matches: 6. The germline CDR1 and CDR2 sequences are KGHDR and SFDVKD. The data were produced by immunoSEQ multiplex PCR, yet TCRdb's version contains in-frame clones alone and is incomplete. Among just over 75,000 clones listed, around 83% were seen once. Input material: peripheral blood. This sequence originates from a man aged 45-65 years with acute or convalescent COVID-19. The chain is built from TRBV24-1 and TRBJ2-5; 8 nucleotides match TRBD2. The CDR3 DNA is TGTGCCACCAGTGGTCGGGAGGGCCGGGAGACCCAGTACTTC. Translation gives CATSGREGRETQYF.